Below are 18 T cell receptor beta chains sequenced from a single sample in a study of blood T cell repertoires in COVID-19. Sequencing used immunoSEQ multiplex PCR; TCRdb keeps in-frame clones, though not all of them. The profile shows about 180,000 clones, roughly 77% of them singletons. Specimen: peripheral blood. The receptors were gathered from a man aged 65 to 79 with active or convalescent COVID-19.

The J gene is TRBJ2-7, the V gene TRBV18; 8 bases agree with TRBD1. Germline V gene lookup returns CDR1 KGHSH and CDR2 LQKENI. Trimming removed 6 bases from V and 3 bases from J; junction bases left unmatched: 10. The CDR3 is 15 residues long. The CDR3 spells CASSPGQGGFYEQYF. For the CDR3, the DNA is TGTGCCAGCTCCCCCGGACAGGGTGGATTCTACGAGCAGTACTTC.

This chain links TRBV5-1 with TRBJ1-3; 7 bases fit TRBD1. CDR3 length: 15 amino acids. Germline CDR1 is SGHRS and CDR2 is YFSETQ. The ends lost 0 bases at V and 4 bases at J; junction bases unmatched: 4. CDR3: CASSLGGTAGNTIYF. CDR3 coding DNA: TGCGCCAGCAGCTTGGGCGGGACAGCCGGAAACACCATATATTTT.

A few counts support this clone. The chain has TRBV5-1 and TRBJ2-7; TRBD1 matches at 9 bases. The ends lost 0 bases at V and 4 bases at J; junction bases unmatched: 8. The CDR3 runs 16 residues. Germline values: CDR1 SGHRS, CDR2 YFSETQ. In nucleotides, the CDR3 is TGCGCCAGCAGCTTGGGGACAGGGGTCCTCTCTTACGAGCAGTACTTC. Amino acid sequence: CASSLGTGVLSYEQYF. The complete variable domain, with remaining parts taken from reference TRBV5-1 and TRBJ2-7, reads KAGVTQTPRYLIKTRGQQVTLSCSPISGHRSVSWYQQTPGQGLQFLFEYFSETQRNKGNFPGRFSGRQFSNSRSEMNVSTLELGDSALYLCASSLGTGVLSYEQYFGPGTRLTVT.

The V gene is TRBV4-2, the J gene TRBJ2-7, with TRBD2 identical over 9 bases. This CDR3 spans 16 amino acids. Germline loops: CDR1 LGHNA, CDR2 YNFKEQ. V was clipped by 3 bases and J by 3 bases; unmatched bases: 9. In DNA form, the CDR3 reads TGTGCCAGCAGCCAGATCCTGACTAGCGGCCGCTACGAGCAGTACTTC. Its protein product is CASSQILTSGRYEQYF.

The chain carries TRBV11-1 and TRBJ2-7; no firm D call. Germline CDR1 and CDR2: SGHAT and FQDESV (reference sequence). Trimming shortened V by 1 base and J by 0 bases, and 7 bases separated the two germline ends. The CDR3 runs to 14 residues. The CDR3 DNA reads TGTGCCAGCAGCTTAGGCGGCATCTCCTACGAGCAGTACTTC. It specifies CASSLGGISYEQYF. The variable domain in full, with the rest retrieved from reference TRBV11-1 and TRBJ2-7, is EAEVAQSPRYKITEKSQAVAFWCDPISGHATLYWYRQILGQGPELLVQFQDESVVDDSQLPKDRFSAERLKGVDSTLKIQPAELGDSAMYLCASSLGGISYEQYFGPGTRLTVT.

The chain has TRBV6-5 and TRBJ2-7; a weak D match, TRBD2 (5 bases). Deletions cut 6 bases from V and 1 base from J, with 13 bases between. The CDR3 is 14 residues long. CDR1 is MNHEY, CDR2 SVGAGI, per germline. The CDR3 coding sequence is TGTGCCAGCAGCCAGACCACGGGGTCCTACGAGCAGTACTTC. Residues: CASSQTTGSYEQYF.

This clone showed up just a few times. This chain connects TRBV20-1 to TRBJ1-3; tentative D call: TRBD1 (6 bases). Trimming stripped 3 bases from V and 0 bases from J, with 15 bases between. CDR3 length: 16 residues. In germline, CDR1 is DFQATT, CDR2 SNEGSKA (reference sequence). The CDR3 DNA follows: TGCAGTGCTAGTCCCACAGGGACCGTCTCTGGAAACACCATATATTTT. It specifies CSASPTGTVSGNTIYF.

The V call is TRBV10-3, the J call TRBJ1-5; 8 nucleotides line up with TRBD1. Germline trimming cut 6 bases from V and 6 bases from J; bases unmatched to any gene: 4. In germline, CDR1 is ENHRY, CDR2 SYGVKD. This CDR3 contains 13 residues. The CDR3 loop is CAISGQGGQPQHF. The CDR3 region has the DNA TGTGCCATCAGCGGACAGGGAGGTCAGCCCCAGCATTTT.

This clone was counted once. This rearrangement joins TRBV10-3 to TRBJ2-2, with 9 bases that match TRBD1. Per the germline V gene, CDR1 is ENHRY and CDR2 is SYGVKD. The CDR3 sequence is 16 residues long. Trimming removed 4 bases from V and 3 bases from J; junction bases left unmatched: 6. In nucleotides, the CDR3 is TGTGCCATCAGTGCGGGACAGGGCGGAGACACCGGGGAGCTGTTTTTT. Its translation: CAISAGQGGDTGELFF.

This chain connects TRBV6-5 to TRBJ1-5; perhaps TRBD1 as D (6 bases). V was pared by 8 bases and J by 3 bases, with 20 bases between. This CDR3 comprises 16 residues. Germline CDR1 is MNHEY and CDR2 is SVGAGI. The CDR3 sequence is CASRLFGGTNNQPQHF. As DNA, the CDR3 is TGTGCCAGCCGTTTATTCGGGGGGACAAACAATCAGCCCCAGCATTTT.

The chain has TRBV6-5 and TRBJ2-1, with TRBD2 matching 10 bases. Germline loops: CDR1 MNHEY, CDR2 SVGAGI. Trimming removed 7 bases from V and 2 bases from J; junction bases left unmatched: 5. The CDR3 is 15 residues long. The CDR3 DNA sequence: TGTGCCAGCAAAGGACTAGCGGAGACCTACAATGAGCAGTTCTTC. This sequence encodes CASKGLAETYNEQFF.

V is TRBV3-1 (or the pseudogene TRBV3-2) and J is TRBJ2-5; 16 bases agree with TRBD2. Germline CDR1 reads LGHDT; CDR2 reads YNNKEL (reference sequence). CDR3 size: 17 residues. Losses at the gene ends were 3 bases for V and 4 bases for J; bases not matched to a gene: 5. Here the CDR3 DNA reads TGTGCCAGCAGCCAGGGGACTAGCGGGGGGGTAGCAGAGACCCAGTACTTC. Amino acids: CASSQGTSGGVAETQYF.

CDR3 protein: CASSANEQGTGELFF. The DNA of the CDR3 is TGCGCCAGCAGCGCTAACGAACAGGGAACCGGGGAGCTGTTTTTT. This chain links TRBV10-1 with TRBJ2-2; tentatively, D is TRBD1 (6 bases). This CDR3 has 15 amino acids. The germline gives CDR1 WNHNN, CDR2 SYGVQD (reference sequence). Trimming took off 6 bases at V and 5 bases at J, with 16 bases between the two ends.

The gene calls are TRBV7-6 and TRBJ1-1; D is perhaps TRBD1 (5 bases). Between the trimmed V and J ends, which lost 4 bases and 1 base, there was a span of 7 bases. The CDR3 runs 13 residues. Germline CDR1 reads SGHVS; CDR2 reads FNYEAQ. The CDR3 loop is CASSYRTNTEAFF. The CDR3 DNA sequence: TGTGCCAGCAGCTACAGGACGAACACTGAAGCTTTCTTT.

This clone has a single count. The chain carries TRBV29-1 and TRBJ2-7; D uncertain. Trimming stripped 3 bases from V and 5 bases from J, with 11 bases between. CDR3 length: 12 amino acids. CDR1 SQVTM and CDR2 ANQGSEA come from the germline V gene. CDR3: CSVDWADHEQYF. The CDR3 nucleotides read TGCAGCGTTGATTGGGCAGACCACGAGCAGTACTTC.

There are many counts of this clone. This sample includes further DNA sequences coding for the same CDR3. The chain joins TRBV7-9 to TRBJ2-7; possibly TRBD2 for D (5 bases). V lost 5 bases to trimming and J lost 4 bases, with 9 bases between them. Germline CDR1 SEHNR, CDR2 FQNEAQ (reference sequence). The CDR3 contains 12 residues. Here the CDR3 DNA reads TGTGCCAGCAGCCTAAGCGGTTACGAGCAGTACTTC. Protein sequence: CASSLSGYEQYF.

This clone was observed once. The V and J genes are TRBV6-5 and TRBJ1-5, with unresolved D. Deletions cut 7 bases from V and 6 bases from J, with 13 bases between. Germline assignment: CDR1 MNHEY and CDR2 SVGAGI. This CDR3 is 13 amino acids long. In nucleotides, the CDR3 is TGTGCCAGCACCGCGACTGGCCTTCAGCCCCAGCATTTT. This codes for CASTATGLQPQHF.

The chain uses TRBV11-2 and TRBJ1-4, with D possibly matching TRBD1 (5 bases). Germline CDR1 is SGHAT and CDR2 is FQNNGV. The V end was cut by 3 bases, the J end by 0 bases, with 11 bases between. The CDR3 has 16 residues. The CDR3 sequence: CASSFGAGSTNEKLFF. CDR3 coding DNA: TGTGCCAGCAGCTTTGGGGCCGGGTCAACTAATGAAAAACTGTTTTTT.